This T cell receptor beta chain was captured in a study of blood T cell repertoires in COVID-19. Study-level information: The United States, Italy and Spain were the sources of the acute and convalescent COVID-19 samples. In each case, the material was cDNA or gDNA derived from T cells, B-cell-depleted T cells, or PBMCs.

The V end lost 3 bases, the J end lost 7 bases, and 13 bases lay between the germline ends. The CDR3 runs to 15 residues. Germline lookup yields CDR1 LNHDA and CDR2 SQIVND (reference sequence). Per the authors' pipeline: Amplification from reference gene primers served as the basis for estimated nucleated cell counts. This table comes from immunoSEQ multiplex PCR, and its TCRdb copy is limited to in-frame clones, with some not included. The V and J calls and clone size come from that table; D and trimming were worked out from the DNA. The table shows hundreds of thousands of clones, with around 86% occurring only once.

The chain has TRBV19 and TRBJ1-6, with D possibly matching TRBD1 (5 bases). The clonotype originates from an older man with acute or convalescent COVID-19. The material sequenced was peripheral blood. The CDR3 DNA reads TGTGCCAGTAGTATCGTCTGGGGGGGGAATTCACCCCTCCACTTT. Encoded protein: CASSIVWGGNSPLHF.